The clone carrying this TCR beta chain has only a few counts. Its antigen remains unidentified. Germline lookup yields CDR1 SEHNR and CDR2 FQNEAQ (reference sequence). CDR3 length equals 14 residues. V lost 4 bases, J lost 4 bases, and 13 bases lay in between. The library was made from cDNA and included unique molecular identifiers. T cells numbering about 0.9 to 11 million yielded 450,000 to 500,000 cDNA molecules. TCRdb re-called the PCR reads with MiXCR, one entry per CDR3 protein. Among hundreds of thousands of distinct CDR3 sequences listed, 44% were seen once. The sample originates from a study of post-analysis software for immune sequencing data. Study-wide points: Elevated frequency relative to controls characterized four or five TRBV segments in patients, TRBV5-6, TRBV5-1 and TRBV20-1 among them. Controls significantly exceeded multiple sclerosis patients in normalized Chao1 diversity.

This sequence originates from a girl aged 5-17 years with multiple sclerosis. The V and J genes are TRBV7-9 and TRBJ1-2, with D possibly matching TRBD1 (6 bases). The sequenced sample consisted of blood. CDR3 DNA: TGTGCCAGCAGCTCCGGTGGACAGAGCTATGGCTACACCTTC. It is translated as CASSSGGQSYGYTF.